Following are 24 T cell receptor beta chains from one sample sequenced in a study of T cells in localized non-small cell lung cancer. TCRdb's copy holds only in-frame clones and misses some; the assay was immunoSEQ multiplex PCR. The sample lists over 25,000 clones; around 80% were seen once. Sequences were derived from peripheral blood, sampled before any cancer treatment. These receptors all come from a male donor at least 60 years old with stage II squamous cell lung carcinoma.

The chain is built from TRBV5-1 and TRBJ2-1; D ambiguous. The germline V gene has CDR1 SGHRS and CDR2 YFSETQ. The V end lost 1 base, the J end lost 4 bases, and 9 bases lay between the germline ends. The CDR3 extends over 14 amino acids. As DNA, the CDR3 is TGCGCCAGCAGCTTGATAGAGGAATACAATGAGCAGTTCTTC. Translated: CASSLIEEYNEQFF.

CDR3 coding DNA: TGTGCCAGCAGCCCTGCACTCGGGACAGGGGAGCAGCCCCAGCATTTT. Translating it yields CASSPALGTGEQPQHF. The V gene is TRBV4-2, the J gene TRBJ1-5; 10 bases agree with TRBD1. With V trimmed by 4 bases and J by 7 bases, 10 bases remained unmatched. Germline V gene sequence: CDR1 LGHNA, CDR2 YNFKEQ. The CDR3 runs 16 residues.

This clone came up once. The V gene is TRBV6-5, the J gene TRBJ2-7, with D unclear. Trimming took off 2 bases at V and 3 bases at J, with 8 bases between the two ends. CDR1 is MNHEY and CDR2 is SVGAGI in the germline V gene. The CDR3 is 13 amino acids. CDR3 coding DNA: TGTGCCAGCAGTTACGGGCAGAGCTACGAGCAGTACTTC. It is translated as CASSYGQSYEQYF.

The chain uses TRBV18 and TRBJ1-6; 9 bases line up with TRBD1. The J segment lost 7 bases and the V segment lost 6 bases, leaving 22 bases of the junction unmatched. Looked up from germline, CDR1 is KGHSH and CDR2 is LQKENI. This CDR3 comprises 20 residues. Here the CDR3 reads CASSPLPGQGQNGVNSPLHF. The DNA of the CDR3 is TGTGCCAGCTCTCCCTTACCGGGACAGGGTCAAAATGGGGTAAATTCACCCCTCCACTTT.

This chain links TRBV6-5 with TRBJ1-2; a possible D gene is TRBD1 (6 bases). The CDR3 is 13 residues long. V gave up 6 bases and J gave up 5 bases, with 13 bases separating them. The germline V gene has CDR1 MNHEY and CDR2 SVGAGI. The CDR3 DNA reads as TGTGCCAGCAGATCCGGGACAAGATATGGCTACACCTTC. Translating gives CASRSGTRYGYTF.

J is TRBJ2-1 and V is TRBV11-3; 13 bases match TRBD2. The CDR3 has 17 amino acids. V lost 4 bases, J lost 7 bases, and 10 bases stayed unmatched. Germline-derived CDR1 and CDR2 are SGHNT and YENEEA. The CDR3 spells CASSSTGLAGVGNEQFF. CDR3 bases: TGTGCCAGCAGCTCCACAGGACTAGCGGGAGTGGGAAATGAGCAGTTCTTC.

V gene TRBV7-2 combines with J gene TRBJ1-2; D is ambiguous. The germline CDR1 and CDR2 sequences are SGHTA and FQGNSA. This CDR3 region has 14 residues. Deletions cut 2 bases from V and 4 bases from J, with 11 bases between. The CDR3 sequence is CASSLKGGVYGYTF. For the CDR3, the DNA is TGTGCCAGCAGCTTAAAGGGAGGAGTCTATGGCTACACCTTC.

The V call is TRBV7-2, the J call TRBJ1-5, with D possibly TRBD1 on 5 matching bases. V lost 5 bases, J lost 5 bases, and 13 bases lay in between. Germline V gene data show CDR1 as SGHTA and CDR2 as FQGNSA. The CDR3 runs to 14 residues. This chain's CDR3 is CASSPGGGHQPQHF. The CDR3 DNA reads as TGTGCCAGCAGCCCCGGGGGAGGTCATCAGCCCCAGCATTTT.

This clone has just one count. The V gene is TRBV10-3, the J gene TRBJ1-2; D is perhaps TRBD1 (5 bases). Looked up from germline, CDR1 is ENHRY and CDR2 is SYGVKD. The CDR3 is 15 amino acids. V lost 6 bases and J lost 0, with 14 bases in between. CDR3 residues: CAISPGGEANYGYTF. CDR3 nucleotide sequence: TGTGCCATCAGCCCTGGGGGGGAAGCTAACTATGGCTACACCTTC.

This clone qualifies as medium-sized (0.01 to 0.1%). V usage is TRBV19 and J usage is TRBJ1-1; D unresolved. The CDR3 extends over 16 amino acids. Trimming took 3 bases from V and 0 from J, leaving 14 bases between them. Germline V gene data show CDR1 as LNHDA and CDR2 as SQIVND (reference sequence). CDR3 in amino acids: CASSISHGGMNTEAFF. CDR3 in DNA: TGTGCCAGTAGTATTTCACACGGCGGTATGAACACTGAAGCTTTCTTT.

V gene TRBV14 combines with J gene TRBJ2-1; 9 bases line up with TRBD2. Looked up from germline, CDR1 is SGHDN and CDR2 is FVKESK. V dropped 6 bases and J dropped 7; count of bases not matched to a gene: 7. The CDR3 covers 14 residues. CDR3 sequence (DNA): TGTGCCAGCAGTCCACTAGCGGGCGGGAATGAGCAGTTCTTC. Protein: CASSPLAGGNEQFF.

The J gene is TRBJ2-5, the V gene TRBV5-1; D is undetermined. The J call may be faulty, since TRBJ2-7 better matches the DNA end. There are 13 residues in the CDR3. Germline V gene data show CDR1 as SGHRS and CDR2 as YFSETQ. The chain's CDR3 is CASSFTRVDEQYF. The CDR3 nucleotides are TGCGCCAGCAGCTTCACCCGGGTCGACGAGCAGTACTTC.

V is TRBV7-9 and J is TRBJ2-1; perhaps TRBD2 as D (5 bases). The CDR3 covers 12 residues. V lost 3 bases to trimming and J lost 10 bases, with 10 bases between them. Germline lookup yields CDR1 SEHNR and CDR2 FQNEAQ (reference sequence). CDR3 sequence: CASSFAREEQFF. CDR3 in DNA: TGTGCCAGCAGCTTTGCAAGGGAGGAGCAGTTCTTC.

The chain combines TRBV5-4 with TRBJ2-1; 11 nucleotides line up with TRBD2. The CDR3 spans 14 residues. Germline CDR1 SGHNT, CDR2 YYREEE (reference sequence). The V segment lost 6 bases and the J segment 6 bases; nucleotides outside the gene matches: 5. CDR3 DNA: TGTGCCAGCAACGTAGCGGGAGGGGGCAATGAGCAGTTCTTC. This encodes CASNVAGGGNEQFF.

V gene TRBV19 combines with J gene TRBJ2-7; the match to TRBD2 covers 7 bases. The CDR3 is made up of 16 amino acids. CDR1 is LNHDA, CDR2 SQIVND, per germline (reference sequence). J lost 2 bases, V lost 8 bases, and 15 bases had no gene match. The CDR3: CASHPGTIVGPYEQYF. DNA for the CDR3: TGTGCCAGTCACCCGGGGACTATAGTGGGTCCCTACGAGCAGTACTTC.

This clone was counted a few times. The CDR3 sequence: CASSREGNTEAFF. The DNA for the CDR3 is TGCGCCAGCAGTCGGGAGGGGAACACTGAAGCTTTCTTT. The chain has TRBV5-1 and TRBJ1-1; the D is unclear. Trimming left V 5 bases short and J 1 base short, with 9 bases between. CDR1 is SGHRS, CDR2 YFSETQ, per germline. CDR3 length equals 13 residues.

This clone was seen a few times. The genes are TRBV30 and TRBJ1-5; D ambiguous. The ends were cut back, 2 bases at V and 0 bases at J, with 5 bases in the middle. CDR1 is GTSNPN, CDR2 SVGIG, per germline (reference sequence). The CDR3 covers 13 residues. The CDR3: CAWSSGSNQPQHF. The CDR3 region has the DNA TGTGCCTGGAGTAGCGGTAGCAATCAGCCCCAGCATTTT.

The rearrangement uses TRBV23-1 and TRBJ2-1; no clear D. TRBV23-1 is labeled an ORF, and its function is uncertain. The CDR3 length is 17 residues. Trimming removed 0 bases at V and 2 bases at J, with 14 bases between. CDR3 DNA sequence: TGCGCCAGCAGTCAATCGTCGCAGGCCCCTACCTACAATGAGCAGTTCTTC. As protein: CASSQSSQAPTYNEQFF.

This clone was seen more than once but under ten times. The rearrangement uses TRBV7-2 and TRBJ2-7; TRBD2 agrees at 11 bases. V was pared by 5 bases and J by 1 base, with 4 bases of the junction left unmatched. Germline CDR1 SGHTA, CDR2 FQGNSA. This CDR3 region has 15 residues. The CDR3 bases are TGTGCCAGCAGCCGTGGACTAGCGGGTTCCTACGAGCAGTACTTC. The encoded protein is CASSRGLAGSYEQYF.

The chain uses TRBV11-3 and TRBJ1-3; possible D gene TRBD1, 5 bases. CDR3 length equals 14 residues. V dropped 4 bases and J dropped 3 bases, with 10 bases sitting between them. CDR1 and CDR2 from the germline V gene are SGHNT and YENEEA. The CDR3 coding sequence is TGTGCCAGCAGCTCGGACACCGTTGGAAACACCATATATTTT. Protein: CASSSDTVGNTIYF.

This clone occurred a few times. This chain connects TRBV5-6 to TRBJ2-2; D gene ambiguous. The CDR3 is 15 amino acids. In germline, CDR1 is SGHDT, CDR2 YYEEEE. Trimming removed 0 bases from V and 1 base from J, with 7 bases in between. DNA for the CDR3: TGTGCCAGCAGCTTGGTAACGGTGAACACCGGGGAGCTGTTTTTT. Translation: CASSLVTVNTGELFF. Supplemented by reference TRBV5-6 and TRBJ2-2, the full variable domain reads DAGVTQSPTHLIKTRGQQVTLRCSPKSGHDTVSWYQQALGQGPQFIFQYYEEEERQRGNFPDRFSGHQFPNYSSELNVNALLLGDSALYLCASSLVTVNTGELFFGEGSRLTVL.

This clone was picked up many times. The genes are TRBV4-1 and TRBJ2-3, with a tentative D call TRBD1 (6 bases). CDR1 and CDR2 from the germline V gene are MGHRA and YSYEKL. Trimming left V 4 bases short and J 3 bases short, with 20 bases between. The CDR3 has 17 residues. CDR3 sequence: CASSPDRQVVLTDTQYF. In nucleotides, the CDR3 is TGCGCCAGCAGCCCAGATCGACAGGTTGTATTAACAGATACGCAGTATTTT.

The J gene is TRBJ2-1, the V gene TRBV5-4; 8 bases map to TRBD2. Germline CDR1 SGHNT, CDR2 YYREEE (reference sequence). This CDR3 has 15 amino acids. The J segment lost 6 bases and the V segment lost 5 bases, leaving 10 bases of the junction unmatched. CDR3: CASRITSGDFNEQFF. DNA of the CDR3: TGTGCCAGCAGGATTACTAGCGGTGACTTCAATGAGCAGTTCTTC.

V is TRBV14 and J is TRBJ2-7; D remains ambiguous. The CDR3 is made up of 12 amino acids. Between the trimmed V and J ends, which lost 1 base and 4 bases, there was a span of 5 bases. The germline V gene encodes CDR1 SGHDN and CDR2 FVKESK. The CDR3 reads CASSQAAYEQYF. DNA of the CDR3: TGTGCCAGCAGCCAAGCGGCGTACGAGCAGTACTTC.